What follows is one T cell receptor beta chain and its context. As yet, its antigen is unknown. This record belongs to a study of vaccination and CD4 T cells after COVID-19. Turning to the study itself: A CEFX pool, an HIV-1 Nef pool, or else no peptide went into the control cultures.

Specified treatment: approximately 10-day PBMC culture with coronavirus spike peptide pools or control peptides (ViraFEST assay). CD4+ T-cell collection from the unexposed donor predated the COVID-19 pandemic (2011-2018). Trimming took off 5 bases at V and 2 bases at J, with 10 bases between the two ends. This CDR3 contains 13 residues. CDR1 is SGDLS and CDR2 is YYNGEE in the germline V gene. Sequencing of the DNA from cultured CD4+ T cells was carried out with the Oncomine TCR Beta short-read assay. Using the QIAamp micro DNA kit, genomic DNA was extracted from the CD4+ T cells that had been cultured. TCRdb reanalysed the PCR reads using MiXCR and keeps one entry per CDR3 protein. The sample carries thousands of distinct CDR3 sequences, 41% recorded once.

The rearrangement uses TRBV9 and TRBJ1-2; D gene ambiguous. Sequences were obtained from CD4+ T cells from blood, cultured in vitro. The source is a human donor in good health. The CDR3 DNA reads as TGTGCCAGCAGTCCCGGGAGGAACTATGGCTACACCTTC. Encoded protein: CASSPGRNYGYTF.